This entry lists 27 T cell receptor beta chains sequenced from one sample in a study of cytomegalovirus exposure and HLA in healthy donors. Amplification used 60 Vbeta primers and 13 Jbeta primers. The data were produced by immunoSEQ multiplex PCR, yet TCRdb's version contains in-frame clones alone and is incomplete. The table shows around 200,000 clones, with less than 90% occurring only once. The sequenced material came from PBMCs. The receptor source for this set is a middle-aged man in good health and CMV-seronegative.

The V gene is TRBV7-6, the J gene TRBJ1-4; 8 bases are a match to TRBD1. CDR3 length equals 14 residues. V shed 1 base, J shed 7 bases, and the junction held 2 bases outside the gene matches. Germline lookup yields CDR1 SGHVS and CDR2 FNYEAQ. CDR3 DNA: TGTGCCAGCAGCTTAGGGACAGGGCCTGAAAAACTGTTTTTT. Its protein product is CASSLGTGPEKLFF.

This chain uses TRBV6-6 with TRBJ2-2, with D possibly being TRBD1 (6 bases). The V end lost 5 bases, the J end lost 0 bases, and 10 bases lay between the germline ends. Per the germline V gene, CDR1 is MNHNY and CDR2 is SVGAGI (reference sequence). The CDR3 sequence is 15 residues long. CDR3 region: CASSTRTANTGELFF. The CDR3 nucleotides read TGTGCCAGCAGTACCCGGACAGCGAACACCGGGGAGCTGTTTTTT.

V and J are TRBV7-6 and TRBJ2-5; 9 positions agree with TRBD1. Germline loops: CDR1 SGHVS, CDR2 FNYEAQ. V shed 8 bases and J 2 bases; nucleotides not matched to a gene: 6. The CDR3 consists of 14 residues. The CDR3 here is CASVAGTGQETQYF. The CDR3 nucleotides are TGTGCCAGCGTAGCCGGGACAGGGCAAGAGACCCAGTACTTC. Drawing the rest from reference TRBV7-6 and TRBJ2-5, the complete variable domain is GAGVSQSPRYKVTKRGQDVALRCDPISGHVSLYWYRQALGQGPEFLTYFNYEAQQDKSGLPNDRFSAERPEGSISTLTIQRTEQRDSAMYRCASVAGTGQETQYFGPGTRLLVL.

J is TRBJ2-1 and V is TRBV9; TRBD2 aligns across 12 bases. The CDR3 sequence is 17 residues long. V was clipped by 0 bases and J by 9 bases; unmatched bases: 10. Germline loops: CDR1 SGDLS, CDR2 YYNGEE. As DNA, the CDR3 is TGTGCCAGCAGCGTAGGACTAGCGGGGGCCATGGGGAGTGAGCAGTTCTTC. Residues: CASSVGLAGAMGSEQFF.

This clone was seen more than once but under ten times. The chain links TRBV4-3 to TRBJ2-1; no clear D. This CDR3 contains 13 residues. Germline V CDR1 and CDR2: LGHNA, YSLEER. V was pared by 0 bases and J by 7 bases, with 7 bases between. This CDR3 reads CASSQDFENEQFF. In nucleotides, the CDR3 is TGCGCCAGCAGCCAAGATTTTGAGAATGAGCAGTTCTTC.

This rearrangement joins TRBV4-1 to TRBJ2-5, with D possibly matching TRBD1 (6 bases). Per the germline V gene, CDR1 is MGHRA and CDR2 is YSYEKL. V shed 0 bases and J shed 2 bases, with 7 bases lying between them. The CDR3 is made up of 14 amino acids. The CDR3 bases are TGCGCCAGCAGCCAAGATCAGGGGCAAGAGACCCAGTACTTC. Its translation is CASSQDQGQETQYF.

CDR3 nucleotide sequence: TGTGCCAGCTCGAGCGGGGGGGGAGGTTTCGGTGAGCAGTTCTTC. Residues: CASSSGGGGFGEQFF. The rearrangement joins TRBV6-4 to TRBJ2-1; 10 bases fit TRBD2. Germline V gene data show CDR1 as MRHNA and CDR2 as SNTAGT. After removal of 8 bases from V and 9 bases from J, the junction contained 13 bases not matched to a gene. The CDR3 has 15 residues.

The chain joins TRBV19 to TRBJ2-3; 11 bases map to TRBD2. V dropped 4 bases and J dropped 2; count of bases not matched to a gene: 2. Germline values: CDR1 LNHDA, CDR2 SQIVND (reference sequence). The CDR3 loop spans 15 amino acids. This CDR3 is CASSTSGGNTDTQYF. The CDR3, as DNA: TGTGCCAGTAGTACTAGCGGGGGGAACACAGATACGCAGTATTTT. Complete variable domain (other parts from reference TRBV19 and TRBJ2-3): DGGITQSPKYLFRKEGQNVTLSCEQNLNHDAMYWYRQDPGQGLRLIYYSQIVNDFQKGDIAEGYSVSREKKESFPLTVTSAQKNPTAFYLCASSTSGGNTDTQYFGPGTRLTVL.

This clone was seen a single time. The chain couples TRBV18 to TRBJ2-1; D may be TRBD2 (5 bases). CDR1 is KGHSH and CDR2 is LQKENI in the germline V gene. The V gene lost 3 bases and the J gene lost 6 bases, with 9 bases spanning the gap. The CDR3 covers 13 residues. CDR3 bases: TGTGCCAGCTCACCCGCTAGCCGCAATGAGCAGTTCTTC. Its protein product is CASSPASRNEQFF.

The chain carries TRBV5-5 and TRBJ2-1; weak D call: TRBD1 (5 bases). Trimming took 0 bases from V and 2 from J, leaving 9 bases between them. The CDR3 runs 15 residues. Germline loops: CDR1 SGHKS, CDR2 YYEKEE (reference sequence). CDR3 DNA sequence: TGTGCCAGCAGCTTGGGCACAGGCACCTACAATGAGCAGTTCTTC. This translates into CASSLGTGTYNEQFF. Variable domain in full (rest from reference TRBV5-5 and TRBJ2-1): DAGVTQSPTHLIKTRGQQVTLRCSPISGHKSVSWYQQVLGQGPQFIFQYYEKEERGRGNFPDRFSARQFPNYSSELNVNALLLGDSALYLCASSLGTGTYNEQFFGPGTRLTVL.

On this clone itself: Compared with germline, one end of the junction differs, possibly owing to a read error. The chain's CDR3 is CASSLAGAHPQYF. The CDR3 DNA reads as TGTGCCAGCAGCTTAGCAGGGGCCCACCCCCAATACTTC. The V call is TRBV7-9, the J call TRBJ2-5; a possible D gene is TRBD1 (5 bases). The germline gives CDR1 SEHNR, CDR2 FQNEAQ (reference sequence). CDR3 length: 13 residues.

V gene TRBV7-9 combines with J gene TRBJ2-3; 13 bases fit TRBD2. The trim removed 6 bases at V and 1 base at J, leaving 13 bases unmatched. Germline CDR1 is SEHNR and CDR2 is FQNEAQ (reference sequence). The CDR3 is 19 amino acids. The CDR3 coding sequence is TGTGCCAGCAGTGACCCCGGACTAGCGGGAGTATGGGGCACAGATACGCAGTATTTT. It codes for CASSDPGLAGVWGTDTQYF.

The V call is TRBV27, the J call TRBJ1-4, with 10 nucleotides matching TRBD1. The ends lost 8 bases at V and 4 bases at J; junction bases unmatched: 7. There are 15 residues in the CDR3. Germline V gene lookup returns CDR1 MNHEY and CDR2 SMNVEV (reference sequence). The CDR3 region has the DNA TGTGCCAGCGCGGGACAGGGGACCGGTAATGAAAAACTGTTTTTT. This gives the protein CASAGQGTGNEKLFF.

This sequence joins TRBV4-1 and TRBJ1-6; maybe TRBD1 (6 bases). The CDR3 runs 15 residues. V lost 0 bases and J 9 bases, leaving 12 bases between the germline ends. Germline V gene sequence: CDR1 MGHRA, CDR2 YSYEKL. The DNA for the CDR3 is TGCGCCAGCAGCCAAGATCCCAGGGGTGGTTCACCCCTCCACTTT. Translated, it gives CASSQDPRGGSPLHF.

The CDR3 region is CASSGRTSGDEQFF. For the CDR3, the DNA is TGTGCCAGCAGCGGCCGGACTAGTGGCGATGAGCAGTTCTTC. This sequence joins TRBV9 and TRBJ2-1; 7 nucleotides match TRBD2. This CDR3 has 14 amino acids. Trimming took 3 bases from V and 8 from J; bases not matched to a gene: 8. Germline V gene lookup returns CDR1 SGDLS and CDR2 YYNGEE. The whole variable domain, filled in from reference TRBV9 and TRBJ2-1, reads DSGVTQTPKHLITATGQRVTLRCSPRSGDLSVYWYQQSLDQGLQFLIQYYNGEERAKGNILERFSAQQFPDLHSELNLSSLELGDSALYFCASSGRTSGDEQFFGPGTRLTVL.

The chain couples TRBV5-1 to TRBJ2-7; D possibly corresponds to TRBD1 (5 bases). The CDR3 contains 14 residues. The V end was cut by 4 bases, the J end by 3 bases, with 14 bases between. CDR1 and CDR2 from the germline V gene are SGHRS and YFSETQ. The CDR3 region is CASSQGQYGYEQYF. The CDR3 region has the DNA TGCGCCAGCAGCCAAGGACAATACGGCTACGAGCAGTACTTC. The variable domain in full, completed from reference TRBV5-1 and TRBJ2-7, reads KAGVTQTPRYLIKTRGQQVTLSCSPISGHRSVSWYQQTPGQGLQFLFEYFSETQRNKGNFPGRFSGRQFSNSRSEMNVSTLELGDSALYLCASSQGQYGYEQYFGPGTRLTVT.

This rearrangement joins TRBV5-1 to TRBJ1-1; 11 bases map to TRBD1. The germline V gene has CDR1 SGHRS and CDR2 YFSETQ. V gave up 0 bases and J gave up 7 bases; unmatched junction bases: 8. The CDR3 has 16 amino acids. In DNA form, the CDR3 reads TGCGCCAGCAGCTTGGGGAAAGGGACAGGGGGAGATGAAGCTTTCTTT. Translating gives CASSLGKGTGGDEAFF.

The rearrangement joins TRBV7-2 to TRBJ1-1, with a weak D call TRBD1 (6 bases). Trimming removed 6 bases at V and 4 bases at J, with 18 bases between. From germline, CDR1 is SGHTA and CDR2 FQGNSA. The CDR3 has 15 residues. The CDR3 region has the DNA TGTGCCAGCAGTTATACAGGGAGCCGGAGCACTGAAGCTTTCTTT. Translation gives CASSYTGSRSTEAFF. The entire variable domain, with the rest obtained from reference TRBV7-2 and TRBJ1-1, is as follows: GAGVSQSPSNKVTEKGKDVELRCDPISGHTALYWYRQSLGQGLEFLIYFQGNSAPDKSGLPSDRFSAERTGGSVSTLTIQRTQQEDSAVYLCASSYTGSRSTEAFFGQGTRLTVV.

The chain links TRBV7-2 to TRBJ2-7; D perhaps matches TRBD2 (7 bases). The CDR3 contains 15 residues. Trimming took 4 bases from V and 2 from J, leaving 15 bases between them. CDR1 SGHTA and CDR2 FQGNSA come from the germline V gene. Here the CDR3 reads CASSWGGGLPYEQYF. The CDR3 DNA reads TGTGCCAGCAGCTGGGGGGGCGGGCTCCCCTACGAGCAGTACTTC.

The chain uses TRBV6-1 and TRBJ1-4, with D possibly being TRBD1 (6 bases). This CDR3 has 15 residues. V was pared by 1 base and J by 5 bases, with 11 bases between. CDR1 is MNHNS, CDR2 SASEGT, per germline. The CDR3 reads CASSEGGRYNEKLFF. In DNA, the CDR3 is TGTGCCAGCAGTGAAGGGGGGCGGTACAATGAAAAACTGTTTTTT.

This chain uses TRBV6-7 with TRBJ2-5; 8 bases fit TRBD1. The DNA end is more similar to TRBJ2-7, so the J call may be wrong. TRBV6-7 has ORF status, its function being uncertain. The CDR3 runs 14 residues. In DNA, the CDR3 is TGTGCCAGCACCAAAAGGACAGGGTACTACGAGCAGTACTTC. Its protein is CASTKRTGYYEQYF.

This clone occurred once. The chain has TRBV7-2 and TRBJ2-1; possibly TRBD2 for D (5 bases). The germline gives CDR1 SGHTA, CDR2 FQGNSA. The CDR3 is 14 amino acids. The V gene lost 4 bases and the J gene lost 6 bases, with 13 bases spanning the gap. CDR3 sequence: CASSSERRPNEQFF. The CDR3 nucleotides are TGTGCCAGCAGCTCCGAGCGGAGACCCAATGAGCAGTTCTTC.

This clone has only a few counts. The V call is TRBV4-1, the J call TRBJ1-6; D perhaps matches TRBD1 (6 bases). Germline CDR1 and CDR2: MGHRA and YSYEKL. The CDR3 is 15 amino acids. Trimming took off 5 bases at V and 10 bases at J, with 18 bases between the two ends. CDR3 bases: TGCGCCAGCAGCGGAGACCGGGACAATTCCTCACCCCTCCACTTT. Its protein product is CASSGDRDNSSPLHF.

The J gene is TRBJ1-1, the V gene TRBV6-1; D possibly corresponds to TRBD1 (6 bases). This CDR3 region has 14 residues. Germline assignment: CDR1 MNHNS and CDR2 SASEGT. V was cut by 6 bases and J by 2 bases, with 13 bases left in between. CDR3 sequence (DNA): TGTGCCAGCAGCTGGACAGCCTTAAACACTGAAGCTTTCTTT. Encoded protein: CASSWTALNTEAFF.

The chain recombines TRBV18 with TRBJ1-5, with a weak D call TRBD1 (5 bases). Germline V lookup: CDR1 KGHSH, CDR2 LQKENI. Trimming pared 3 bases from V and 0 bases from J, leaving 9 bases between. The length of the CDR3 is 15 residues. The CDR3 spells CASSPGGNSNQPQHF. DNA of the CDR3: TGTGCCAGCTCACCGGGGGGGAATAGCAATCAGCCCCAGCATTTT.

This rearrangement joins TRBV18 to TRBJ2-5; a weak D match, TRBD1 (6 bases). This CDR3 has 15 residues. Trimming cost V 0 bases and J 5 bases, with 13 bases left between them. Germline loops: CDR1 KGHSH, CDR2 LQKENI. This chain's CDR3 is CASSPPGLGAETQYF. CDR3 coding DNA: TGTGCCAGCTCACCACCGGGTTTGGGGGCTGAGACCCAGTACTTC. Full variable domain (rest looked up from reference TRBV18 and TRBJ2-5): NAGVMQNPRHLVRRRGQEARLRCSPMKGHSHVYWYRQLPEEGLKFMVYLQKENIIDESGMPKERFSAEFPKEGPSILRIQQVVRGDSAAYFCASSPPGLGAETQYFGPGTRLLVL.

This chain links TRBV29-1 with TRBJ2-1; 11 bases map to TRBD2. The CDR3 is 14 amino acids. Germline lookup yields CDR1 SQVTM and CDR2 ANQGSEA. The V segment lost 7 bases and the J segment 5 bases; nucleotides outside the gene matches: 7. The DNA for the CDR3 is TGCAGCGGTGACGGGACTAGCGGCGACAATGAGCAGTTCTTC. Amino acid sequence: CSGDGTSGDNEQFF.